This TCR beta chain originates from a study of T cells in Graves' hyperthyroidism and ophthalmopathy (dated by TCRdb to between 2017 and 2020). Some background on the complete study: Peripheral blood was sampled at the time of initial diagnosis, prior to any treatment. After blood sampling, hyperthyroidism patients were treated with methimazole at a starting dose of 30 mg daily, and ophthalmopathy patients were treated with high-dose intravenous methylprednisolone. TCR V-J signatures able to tell the groups apart were searched for in a discovery cohort of about a hundred patients, of whom approximately 40 had Graves' ophthalmopathy and some 60 had stable Graves' hyperthyroidism. Prospective prediction of ophthalmopathy was tested in an independent validation cohort of about 19 hyperthyroidism patients and 17 patients who later progressed to ophthalmopathy. The 100 discovery patients were divided at random into training and test sets in a 7:3 ratio. Thyroid tissue and blood T-cell repertoires from roughly six Graves' hyperthyroidism patients were also compared in the study. The paper reports TCR Vbeta CDR3 sequencing of some 140 peripheral blood samples: under 45 ophthalmopathy, roughly 80 hyperthyroidism and about 17 progressor patients.

Many counts were recorded for this clonotype. No antigen is known for it. Nothing much larger sits one base from this clone, and base qualities are not available. The hyperthyroidism patients were between 18 and 65 years old and newly diagnosed, with a disease duration of less than 2 months. Exclusion was applied to patients with uncontrolled infections, other autoimmune diseases, pregnancy or lactation. Diagnoses were established on the basis of clinical symptoms, serum thyroxine and TRAb, thyroid ultrasound, and orbital computed tomography. Blood from progressor patients was drawn when they were first diagnosed with hyperthyroidism, before any ophthalmopathy symptoms appeared. PBMCs were separated from under 12 ml of fresh peripheral blood using Ficoll-Paque density gradient centrifugation. Progressor patients were defined as those initially diagnosed with Graves' hyperthyroidism in whom ophthalmopathy developed during follow-up. Trizol reagent was used to extract total RNA, and RNA quality was then checked on an Agilent 2100 Bioanalyzer.

What the work shows at the level of the full study, not this receptor alone: In cross-validation, a model built on a 13 V-J signature told ophthalmopathy apart from stable hyperthyroidism with under 90% sensitivity and around 81% specificity, and in testing the same model reached 80%/75%. Most expanded thyroid clonotypes (frequency above 0.001) were also detected in blood, suggesting blood repertoires may reflect thyroid immune responses. During validation, the model predicted progression to ophthalmopathy a median of around six months ahead of onset, with 60% to 71% sensitivity and 72% to 80% specificity. No statistical method was used to fix the sample size in advance, and group allocation was not hidden from the investigators.

The CDR3 holds 17 amino acids from the cysteine to the phenylalanine. Only the CDR3 DNA is retained, 51 bases long and in frame from the first base. V is clipped by 3 bases and J by 1 base, and the sequence between their germline boundaries is 16 bases long. CDR1 and CDR2 are drawn from the germline V gene: SGHAT, FQNNGV. Amplification of TCR beta CDR3 regions was carried out from RNA transcripts. The TCR CDR3 was subjected to a first round of RT-PCR using the HTBI primer set and the Qiagen OneStep RT-PCR kit. The libraries were constructed in a second round of multiplex PCR and then size-selected and purified. Paired-end sequencing of the libraries was performed with 100 bp reads on an Illumina HiSeq2000. The published analysis was carried out like this. SOAPnuke was used to process the raw data, with reads discarded if the reads contained adapters or uncalled bases, had a mean Phred below 15, or lacked an exact constant-primer or identifier match. High-quality paired reads were merged using COPE v1.2.5, and each unique nucleotide sequence was defined as a clonotype. MiTCR v1.1 was used to align the clonotypes against IMGT TRBV, TRBD and TRBJ reference segments. The analysis was restricted to V-J combinations with a frequency above 0.0001, which together covered 99.2% of the repertoires. A TCS score was defined as the ratio of F50 (clonal expansion) to E x V (chaos), with BLOSUM62-based TCRdist applied between CDR3 peptides within each V-J. Welch's t-statistics and random forest reduced roughly 500 V-J features to 10 to 15, which were used in a naive Bayes classifier (R e1071). The public reads were reprocessed in TCRdb via fastp at Q25 and MiXCR, keeping in-frame beta chains. Rows are unified per CDR3 protein, each entry keeping the most common DNA and genes. TCRdb assigned the V and J calls; the authors' analysis was not used. The sample table shows some 350,000 distinct CDR3 sequences, and approximately 14% are seen once. In total, the top ten clones hold 25% to 30% of the sample.

The receptor chain draws on TRBV11-2 and TRBJ2-1, and the D gene may be TRBD2, 5 bases matching. This receptor was identified in a woman aged 18 to 35 with Graves' hyperthyroidism that later progressed to Graves' ophthalmopathy. Sequencing was carried out using blood. The CDR3 reads as follows: CASSFIRGPRSYNEQFF. The sequence in DNA is TGTGCCAGCAGCTTCATAAGAGGGCCGAGGTCCTACAATGAGCAGTTCTTC. The variable domain in full, with residues beyond the CDR3 obtained from the reference TRBV11-2 and TRBJ2-1 genes, is EAGVAQSPRYKIIEKRQSVAFWCNPISGHATLYWYQQILGQGPKLLIQFQNNGVVDDSQLPKDRFSAERLKGVDSTLKIQPAKLEDSAVYLCASSFIRGPRSYNEQFFGPGTRLTVL.